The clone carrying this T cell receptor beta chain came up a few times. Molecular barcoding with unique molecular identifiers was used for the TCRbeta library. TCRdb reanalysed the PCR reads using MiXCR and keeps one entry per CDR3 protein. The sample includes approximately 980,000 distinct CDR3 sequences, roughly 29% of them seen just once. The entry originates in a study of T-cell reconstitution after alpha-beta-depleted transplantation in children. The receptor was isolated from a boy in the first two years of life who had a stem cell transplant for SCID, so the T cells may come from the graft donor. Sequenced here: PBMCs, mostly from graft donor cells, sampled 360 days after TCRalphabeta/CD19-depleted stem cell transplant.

CDR3 residues: CASSRLALGLARPRNEQFF. For the CDR3, the DNA is TGCGCCAGCAGCCGCCTCGCCTTAGGACTAGCGAGGCCTCGCAATGAGCAGTTCTTC. The rearrangement uses TRBV4-1 and TRBJ2-1, with 9 nucleotides matching TRBD2. V trimming: 4 bases; J trimming: 6 bases; junction bases outside the gene matches: 19. Per germline, CDR1 MGHRA and CDR2 YSYEKL. The CDR3 covers 19 residues.